The 25 T cell receptor beta chains below all came from one sample that was sequenced in a study of identical twins. Each CDR3 protein gets one entry after TCRdb re-called the 5' RACE reads with MiXCR. The profile shows hundreds of thousands of distinct CDR3 sequences, around 12% of them singletons. The same specimen was also included in a second study, on yellow fever vaccine responses in identical twins.

Sequenced: PBMCs. All receptors derive from a woman in her late teens or twenties in good health.

This clonotype was found many times. The V and J genes are TRBV5-1 and TRBJ1-4; D remains ambiguous. V lost 4 bases, J lost 2 bases, and 12 bases lay in between. Germline assignment: CDR1 SGHRS and CDR2 YFSETQ. The CDR3 totals 15 residues. CDR3 bases: TGCGCCAGCAGCCGAAGCGGCGGGACTAATGAAAAACTGTTTTTT. This codes for CASSRSGGTNEKLFF.

The chain joins TRBV20-1 to TRBJ2-7, with 7 nucleotides matching TRBD2. Germline V gene sequence: CDR1 DFQATT, CDR2 SNEGSKA (reference sequence). V dropped 6 bases and J dropped 5; count of bases not matched to a gene: 10. There are 13 residues in the CDR3. CDR3 bases: TGCAGTGCGACGGGCGGGAGAATCAACGAGCAGTACTTC. Protein product: CSATGGRINEQYF.

The chain uses TRBV3-1 and TRBJ2-2, with D hard to call. The CDR3 has 14 residues. The germline V gene has CDR1 LGHDT and CDR2 YNNKEL (reference sequence). The V gene lost 2 bases and the J gene lost 3 bases, with 7 bases spanning the gap. The CDR3 loop is CASSQMGDTGELFF. CDR3 sequence (DNA): TGTGCCAGCAGCCAAATGGGTGACACCGGGGAGCTGTTTTTT. Based on the CDR3 plus reference TRBV3-1 and TRBJ2-2, the full variable domain is DTAVSQTPKYLVTQMGNDKSIKCEQNLGHDTMYWYKQDSKKFLKIMFSYNNKELIINETVPNRFSPKSPDKAHLNLHINSLELGDSAVYFCASSQMGDTGELFFGEGSRLTVL.

The chain employs TRBV10-3 and TRBJ1-1; TRBD1 is a possible D gene (6 bases). In germline, CDR1 is ENHRY, CDR2 SYGVKD. V lost 10 bases to trimming and J lost 5 bases, with 17 bases between them. CDR3 size: 13 residues. CDR3 nucleotide sequence: TGTGCCAGCCATGGGGGCGGGAGGACTGAAGCTTTCTTT. This encodes CASHGGGRTEAFF.

The rearrangement uses TRBV6-5 and TRBJ2-2; no clear D. The CDR3 totals 13 residues. Germline CDR1 and CDR2: MNHEY and SVGAGI. V gave up 5 bases and J gave up 3 bases, with 7 bases separating them. This CDR3 is CASSISHTGELFF. CDR3 sequence (DNA): TGTGCCAGCAGTATCTCGCACACCGGGGAGCTGTTTTTT.

The table lists this clonotype with a few counts. This chain uses TRBV2 with TRBJ2-2; 8 bases match TRBD2. The CDR3 spans 16 residues. Germline values: CDR1 SNHLY, CDR2 FYNNEI. V gave up 1 base and J gave up 6 bases; unmatched junction bases: 7. CDR3 sequence reads: CASSEVAASGPGELFF. The CDR3 DNA reads TGTGCCAGCAGTGAAGTTGCGGCTAGCGGGCCCGGGGAGCTGTTTTTT.

This clonotype was seen a handful of times. The J gene is TRBJ2-3, the V gene TRBV20-1; D unclear. The CDR3 totals 13 residues. CDR1 DFQATT and CDR2 SNEGSKA come from the germline V gene (reference sequence). V was cut by 0 bases and J by 0 bases, with 4 bases left in between. As DNA, the CDR3 is TGCAGTGCTAGAGATCACAGCACAGATACGCAGTATTTT. It encodes CSARDHSTDTQYF.

This clonotype was observed at least ten times. V and J are TRBV5-1 and TRBJ2-2, with 7 positions matching TRBD2. J was trimmed by 6 bases and V by 0 bases; bases with no gene match: 8. Germline CDR1 reads SGHRS; CDR2 reads YFSETQ. This CDR3 spans 16 amino acids. Here the CDR3 DNA reads TGCGCCAGCAGCTTGGCTGGACTAGGACAAGCCGGGGAGCTGTTTTTT. Amino acid sequence: CASSLAGLGQAGELFF.

This sequence joins TRBV6-5 and TRBJ2-1; D may be TRBD2 (7 bases). Trimming stripped 0 bases from V and 8 bases from J, with 14 bases between. The CDR3 length is 15 residues. CDR1 is MNHEY and CDR2 is SVGAGI in the germline V gene. DNA of the CDR3: TGTGCCAGCAGTTACTCGGAAACAGGGAGGGATGAGCAGTTCTTC. Translation gives CASSYSETGRDEQFF.

This clonotype came up a few times. V usage is TRBV18 and J usage is TRBJ1-1; the D is unclear. The CDR3 has 15 amino acids. Germline CDR1 KGHSH, CDR2 LQKENI. V was clipped by 3 bases and J by 3 bases, with 14 bases between them. The CDR3 nucleotides are TGTGCCAGCTCACCGGGTCTTGGGGTGTACACTGAAGCTTTCTTT. Its translation: CASSPGLGVYTEAFF.

This clonotype was seen more than once but under ten times. In nucleotides, the CDR3 is TGTGCCAGCAGCTCCCGACTGGGCACCGGGGAGCTGTTTTTT. This encodes CASSSRLGTGELFF. This chain links TRBV7-9 with TRBJ2-2; D unclear. This CDR3 has 14 residues. Per germline, CDR1 SEHNR and CDR2 FQNEAQ (reference sequence). V was pared by 4 bases and J by 4 bases, with 10 bases between. The full variable domain, its missing parts supplied by reference TRBV7-9 and TRBJ2-2, is DTGVSQNPRHKITKRGQNVTFRCDPISEHNRLYWYRQTLGQGPEFLTYFQNEAQLEKSRLLSDRFSAERPKGSFSTLEIQRTEQGDSAMYLCASSSRLGTGELFFGEGSRLTVL.

The J gene is TRBJ2-7, the V gene TRBV11-2, with 9 bases aligning to TRBD2. V shed 0 bases and J 3 bases; nucleotides not matched to a gene: 9. CDR1 is SGHAT and CDR2 is FQNNGV in the germline V gene. This CDR3 is built from 17 residues. Here the CDR3 reads CASSLDWSGRTIYEQYF. CDR3 nucleotides: TGTGCCAGCAGCTTAGATTGGAGCGGGAGGACAATCTACGAGCAGTACTTC.

This clonotype was seen only a few times. CDR3: CSAREGLGETQYF. In DNA, the CDR3 is TGCAGTGCTAGAGAAGGGTTGGGAGAGACCCAGTACTTC. The rearrangement links TRBV20-1 to TRBJ2-5; unclear D gene. Trimming cost V 0 bases and J 4 bases, with 9 bases left between them. CDR3 length: 13 residues. Looked up from germline, CDR1 is DFQATT and CDR2 is SNEGSKA (reference sequence).

This clonotype was seen only a few times. This chain links TRBV5-1 with TRBJ2-2; no clear D gene. V was trimmed by 3 bases and J by 0 bases, leaving 12 bases between them. The CDR3 sequence is 16 residues long. From germline, CDR1 is SGHRS and CDR2 YFSETQ. CDR3 in amino acids: CASSSQILANTGELFF. The CDR3, as DNA: TGCGCCAGCAGCTCACAGATTCTCGCGAACACCGGGGAGCTGTTTTTT.

This chain joins TRBV27 and TRBJ2-1; 12 bases are shared with TRBD2. Germline CDR1 MNHEY, CDR2 SMNVEV (reference sequence). V shed 2 bases, J shed 8 bases, and the junction held 1 base outside the gene matches. The CDR3 is 14 residues long. CDR3: CASSLLAGGYEQFF. CDR3 coding DNA: TGTGCCAGCAGTTTACTAGCGGGAGGGTATGAGCAGTTCTTC.

This clonotype was counted ten times or more. The J gene is TRBJ2-3, the V gene TRBV3-1; D is ambiguous. The germline V and J ends were trimmed by 0 bases and 1 base, with 5 bases remaining between them. Germline V gene sequence: CDR1 LGHDT, CDR2 YNNKEL (reference sequence). This CDR3 region has 14 residues. DNA of the CDR3: TGTGCCAGCAGCCAAGAGGTGGGCACAGATACGCAGTATTTT. Amino acid sequence: CASSQEVGTDTQYF.

The chain joins TRBV6-2 or TRBV6-3 to TRBJ2-2; D may be TRBD2 (5 bases). Trimming removed 3 bases from V and 2 bases from J, with 13 bases in between. Germline V gene sequence: CDR1 MNHEY, CDR2 SVGEGT. The CDR3 is made up of 16 amino acids. This CDR3 reads CASSYYEGLNTGELFF. For the CDR3, the DNA is TGTGCCAGCAGTTATTACGAGGGCCTAAACACCGGGGAGCTGTTTTTT.

This clonotype was detected ten times or more. The J gene is TRBJ2-1, the V gene TRBV7-2; 9 nucleotides match TRBD1. Per the germline V gene, CDR1 is SGHTA and CDR2 is FQGNSA. CDR3 length: 16 amino acids. With V trimmed by 0 bases and J by 3 bases, 3 bases remained unmatched. The CDR3 DNA sequence: TGTGCCAGCAGCTTAGCGCTGGACAGGGGCTACAATGAGCAGTTCTTC. Its protein is CASSLALDRGYNEQFF.

This clonotype was seen repeatedly, ten times or more. V is TRBV9 and J is TRBJ2-1; D gene uncertain. Germline lookup yields CDR1 SGDLS and CDR2 YYNGEE. CDR3 size: 16 residues. V lost 0 bases to trimming and J lost 9 bases, with 19 bases between them. The CDR3 DNA follows: TGTGCCAGCAGCGTAGAGTACAGACCTGAGGTCCGTGAGCAGTTCTTC. Amino acids: CASSVEYRPEVREQFF.

The table lists this clonotype with many counts. The chain recombines TRBV10-3 with TRBJ2-5; TRBD2 agrees at 7 bases. CDR1 ENHRY and CDR2 SYGVKD come from the germline V gene. The V gene end was trimmed by 6 bases and the J gene end by 0 bases; junction bases not matched to a gene: 4. The CDR3 loop spans 14 amino acids. CDR3 nucleotides: TGTGCCATCAGCCCCGGGACTAACCAAGAGACCCAGTACTTC. This gives the protein CAISPGTNQETQYF.

This clonotype was seen only a few times. In DNA form, the CDR3 reads TGTGCCAGCAGCTCCGTGTCTGCGGGACAGGGCCCCTACGAGCAGTACGTC. Translating gives CASSSVSAGQGPYEQYV. The rearrangement uses TRBV7-8 and TRBJ2-7; 9 positions agree with TRBD1. The CDR3 length is 17 residues. V gave up 4 bases and J gave up 2 bases; unmatched junction bases: 12. Germline V gene lookup returns CDR1 SGHVS and CDR2 FQNEAQ.

This clonotype was seen more than once but under ten times. This chain links TRBV20-1 with TRBJ1-5, with D possibly TRBD1 on 5 matching bases. Trimming took off 5 bases at V and 6 bases at J, with 17 bases between the two ends. Germline loops: CDR1 DFQATT, CDR2 SNEGSKA (reference sequence). There are 14 residues in the CDR3. In DNA, the CDR3 is TGCAGTGCTGCGGACCAGGTCGGGGGTCAGCCCCAGCATTTT. Residues: CSAADQVGGQPQHF.

This clonotype came up a few times. The chain recombines TRBV3-1 with TRBJ1-1, with no clear D. Looked up from germline, CDR1 is LGHDT and CDR2 is YNNKEL (reference sequence). The V and J ends lost 7 bases and 1 base respectively, with 13 bases between them. CDR3 size: 14 residues. The CDR3 here is CASTPGWPNTEAFF. The DNA for the CDR3 is TGTGCCAGCACCCCTGGGTGGCCGAACACTGAAGCTTTCTTT.

In its sample, this clonotype was seen a few times. The chain is built from TRBV24-1 and TRBJ2-3; no firm D call. Germline CDR1 is KGHDR and CDR2 is SFDVKD. V dropped 7 bases and J dropped 2 bases, with 15 bases sitting between them. This CDR3 comprises 15 residues. CDR3 amino acids: CATSRWTPATDTQYF. As DNA, the CDR3 is TGTGCCACCAGCCGATGGACCCCTGCCACAGATACGCAGTATTTT.

The gene calls are TRBV11-1 and TRBJ2-1; weak D call: TRBD2 (5 bases). The CDR3 loop spans 13 amino acids. The V end was cut by 5 bases, the J end by 4 bases, with 9 bases between. CDR1 and CDR2 from the germline V gene are SGHAT and FQDESV (reference sequence). In DNA, the CDR3 is TGTGCCAGCAGCGACGAGGGATACAATGAGCAGTTCTTC. As protein: CASSDEGYNEQFF.